This TCR beta chain was observed in a study of blood T cell repertoires in COVID-19. The method was immunoSEQ multiplex PCR; TCRdb's version includes in-frame clones alone and lacks a portion of them. Found here are under 110,000 clones, 76% of them singletons; the top ten hold 6.2%. Germline V gene sequence: CDR1 SGHDN, CDR2 FVKESK. Trimming cost V 4 bases and J 2 bases, with 12 bases left between them. The CDR3 has 16 amino acids. This rearrangement joins TRBV14 to TRBJ2-6; maybe TRBD1 (6 bases). The source material was peripheral blood. The receptor comes from an elderly man with COVID-19, enrolled during active disease. The CDR3 is CASSPYHRAGANVLTF. In nucleotides, the CDR3 is TGTGCCAGCAGCCCCTACCACAGGGCTGGGGCCAACGTCCTGACTTTC.